This T cell receptor (beta chain) came from a study of cytomegalovirus exposure and HLA in healthy donors. Germline values: CDR1 SGHDN, CDR2 FVKESK. The CDR3 spans 15 residues. The V and J ends lost 5 bases and 0 bases respectively, with 11 bases between them. The primer mix had 60 Vbeta and 13 Jbeta primers. Clones were read by immunoSEQ multiplex PCR, and TCRdb kept only the in-frame ones, dropping some. The table shows 89,000 or so clones, with 60% to 80% occurring only once. V gene TRBV14 combines with J gene TRBJ2-1, with D uncertain. This TCR was sampled from a boy between 10 and 17 years old in good health and CMV-seronegative. The source material was PBMCs. CDR3 sequence (DNA): TGTGCCAGCAGCTTCCGTACGAGCTCCTACAATGAGCAGTTCTTC. Translated, it gives CASSFRTSSYNEQFF. The complete variable domain, with remaining parts taken from reference TRBV14 and TRBJ2-1, reads EAGVTQFPSHSVIEKGQTVTLRCDPISGHDNLYWYRRVMGKEIKFLLHFVKESKQDESGMPNNRFLAERTGGTYSTLKVQPAELEDSGVYFCASSFRTSSYNEQFFGPGTRLTVL.